A single sample gave rise to the 19 T cell receptor beta chains below, sequenced in a study of a mutant IDH1 vaccine in newly diagnosed glioma. The table came from immunoSEQ multiplex PCR; TCRdb's copy has only in-frame clones and leaves some out. The sample records roughly 51,000 clones, roughly 81% being singletons. For these TCRs, the target antigens are not known. As for time point: week 23, last vaccination. A single vaccine dose contained 300 ug of mutant IDH1 20-mer peptide, and topical imiquimod was used with it. This specimen consisted of PBMCs, obtained from a glioma patient whose treatment included an IDH1 peptide vaccine. These receptors were collected from a woman aged 40 to 50 with glioma. Some clones in this sample may be carry-over from other donors' samples.

The chain has TRBV19 and TRBJ2-7; 9 bases map to TRBD2. This CDR3 spans 14 amino acids. CDR1 is LNHDA, CDR2 SQIVND, per germline (reference sequence). The trim removed 3 bases at V and 2 bases at J, leaving 2 bases unmatched. The CDR3 DNA reads as TGTGCCAGTAGTATTGGCGGGGGGGCCTACGAGCAGTACTTC. Amino acid sequence: CASSIGGGAYEQYF.

V is TRBV12-5 and J is TRBJ2-2, with D unclear. Trimming removed 1 base from V and 5 bases from J, with 11 bases in between. Germline assignment: CDR1 LGHNT and CDR2 FRNRAP. The CDR3 is made up of 15 amino acids. The CDR3 DNA reads TGTGCTAGTGGTTTGGCACAGATCCTTACCGGGGAGCTGTTTTTT. Protein: CASGLAQILTGELFF.

Only one count was recorded for this clone. The chain links TRBV9 to TRBJ2-6; D is unclear. The CDR3 runs to 14 residues. Trimming took 4 bases from V and 4 from J, leaving 9 bases between them. From germline, CDR1 is SGDLS and CDR2 YYNGEE. As DNA, the CDR3 is TGTGCCAGCAGCCCTAAAGCCGGGGCCAACGTCCTGACTTTC. This encodes CASSPKAGANVLTF.

V and J are TRBV2 and TRBJ2-1; 8 positions match TRBD1. The CDR3 runs 15 residues. In germline, CDR1 is SNHLY, CDR2 FYNNEI. The V gene end was trimmed by 4 bases and the J gene end by 5 bases; junction bases not matched to a gene: 7. CDR3 coding DNA: TGTGCCAGCAGTGGTGACAGGGGTCGAAACAATGAGCAGTTCTTC. It codes for CASSGDRGRNNEQFF.

This clone came up a few times. The chain couples TRBV23-1 to TRBJ2-3; D is ambiguous. TRBV23-1 is designated an ORF whose function remains uncertain. V gave up 0 bases and J gave up 1 base, with 11 bases separating them. CDR3 length equals 16 residues. The CDR3 region is CASSQSKGPGTDTQYF. DNA of the CDR3: TGCGCCAGCAGTCAATCGAAAGGGCCGGGCACAGATACGCAGTATTTT.

The rearrangement joins TRBV18 to TRBJ1-1, with D maybe TRBD1 (5 bases). The CDR3 length is 15 residues. Germline CDR1 KGHSH, CDR2 LQKENI. The V end was cut by 3 bases, the J end by 5 bases, with 16 bases between. CDR3 sequence reads: CASSPGVWGSTEAFF. DNA for the CDR3: TGTGCCAGCTCACCCGGAGTCTGGGGGTCTACTGAAGCTTTCTTT. Variable domain in full (rest from reference TRBV18 and TRBJ1-1): NAGVMQNPRHLVRRRGQEARLRCSPMKGHSHVYWYRQLPEEGLKFMVYLQKENIIDESGMPKERFSAEFPKEGPSILRIQQVVRGDSAAYFCASSPGVWGSTEAFFGQGTRLTVV.

The V and J genes are TRBV29-1 and TRBJ2-5, with D perhaps TRBD2 (5 bases). With the DNA end fitting TRBJ2-7 better, the J assignment may be wrong. The CDR3 has 12 residues. CDR1 and CDR2 (germline): SQVTM, ANQGSEA. CDR3 loop: CSVEVGAYEQYF. The CDR3 nucleotides read TGCAGCGTTGAGGTGGGAGCCTACGAGCAGTACTTC.

This rearrangement joins TRBV10-3 to TRBJ1-2, with 8 nucleotides matching TRBD1. This CDR3 has 12 amino acids. CDR1 and CDR2 from the germline V gene are ENHRY and SYGVKD. V lost 7 bases, J lost 8 bases, and 6 bases stayed unmatched. CDR3 DNA sequence: TGTGCCATCATGGTAGGACAGGGAGGCTACACCTTC. It is translated as CAIMVGQGGYTF.

The chain recombines TRBV4-2 with TRBJ1-1; D might be TRBD1 (6 bases). The V gene's germline CDR1 is LGHNA and CDR2 YNFKEQ. CDR3 length equals 17 residues. V shed 6 bases and J shed 0 bases, with 20 bases lying between them. In DNA, the CDR3 is TGTGCCAGCAGGGGGGAGGGGGAGGGAGCCATGAACACTGAAGCTTTCTTT. Its protein product is CASRGEGEGAMNTEAFF.

The V gene is TRBV18, the J gene TRBJ2-2, with D perhaps TRBD2 (6 bases). CDR3 length: 16 residues. From germline, CDR1 is KGHSH and CDR2 LQKENI. Trimming pared 6 bases from V and 2 bases from J, leaving 16 bases between. The CDR3 protein is CASSRGGVINTGELFF. The CDR3 DNA is TGTGCCAGCTCGCGCGGAGGGGTGATTAACACCGGGGAGCTGTTTTTT.

The genes are TRBV2 and TRBJ2-3, with 9 bases fitting TRBD1. Germline V gene sequence: CDR1 SNHLY, CDR2 FYNNEI. V shed 10 bases and J 1 base; nucleotides not matched to a gene: 12. This CDR3 has 16 residues. The CDR3 loop is CATPYIGDRGTDTQYF. DNA for the CDR3: TGTGCCACCCCATATATAGGGGACAGGGGCACAGATACGCAGTATTTT.

The chain uses TRBV30 and TRBJ1-1; D perhaps matches TRBD1 (6 bases). Deletions cut 2 bases from V and 1 base from J, with 14 bases between. The length of the CDR3 is 15 residues. Germline-derived CDR1 and CDR2 are GTSNPN and SVGIG (reference sequence). CDR3 region: CAWSPGGAWNTEAFF. CDR3 in DNA: TGTGCCTGGAGTCCCGGGGGCGCTTGGAACACTGAAGCTTTCTTT.

The rearrangement links TRBV15 to TRBJ1-2; TRBD1 is a possible D gene (6 bases). The CDR3 contains 16 residues. Trimming removed 3 bases at V and 4 bases at J, with 18 bases between. The V gene's germline CDR1 is LNHNV and CDR2 YYDKDF (reference sequence). Here the CDR3 DNA reads TGTGCCACCAGCAGGGCCAGACAGGAAAATTCCTATGGCTACACCTTC. Translated: CATSRARQENSYGYTF. The variable domain in full, with the rest retrieved from reference TRBV15 and TRBJ1-2, is DAMVIQNPRYQVTQFGKPVTLSCSQTLNHNVMYWYQQKSSQAPKLLFHYYDKDFNNEADTPDNFQSRRPNTSFCFLDIRSPGLGDTAMYLCATSRARQENSYGYTFGSGTRLTVV.

V gene TRBV10-1 combines with J gene TRBJ2-3, with 10 bases aligning to TRBD2. The length of the CDR3 is 13 residues. After removal of 6 bases from V and 5 bases from J, the junction contained 2 bases not matched to a gene. Germline V gene lookup returns CDR1 WNHNN and CDR2 SYGVQD (reference sequence). In DNA form, the CDR3 reads TGCGCCAGCAGGCGGACTAGCGGAGATACGCAGTATTTT. Translation: CASRRTSGDTQYF.

In this sample, this clone turned up a few times. The chain joins TRBV19 to TRBJ2-7; maybe TRBD2 (7 bases). The CDR3 is 14 amino acids. Between the trimmed V and J ends, which lost 5 bases and 9 bases, there was a span of 20 bases. Germline V CDR1 and CDR2: LNHDA, SQIVND (reference sequence). The CDR3 protein is CASSPGGLVAGQYF. The CDR3 DNA is TGTGCCAGTAGTCCCGGGGGGCTGGTTGCGGGGCAGTACTTC.

The chain is built from TRBV19 and TRBJ1-5; D not certain. Germline V gene data show CDR1 as LNHDA and CDR2 as SQIVND (reference sequence). The ends were cut back, 3 bases at V and 4 bases at J, with 7 bases in the middle. The CDR3 runs to 13 residues. CDR3 in amino acids: CASSMRLNQPQHF. The CDR3 DNA sequence: TGTGCCAGTAGTATGAGGCTGAATCAGCCCCAGCATTTT.

This chain connects TRBV5-1 to TRBJ2-7, with a possible D match to TRBD1 (6 bases). Trimming cost V 4 bases and J 7 bases, with 12 bases left between them. Per germline, CDR1 SGHRS and CDR2 YFSETQ. This CDR3 contains 12 residues. CDR3 in amino acids: CASSTQGVEQYF. CDR3 in DNA: TGCGCCAGCAGCACACAGGGTGTTGAGCAGTACTTC.

The chain uses TRBV20-1 and TRBJ1-2; 7 bases are shared with TRBD1. Germline trimming cut 6 bases from V and 10 bases from J; bases unmatched to any gene: 8. This CDR3 has 11 residues. The V gene's germline CDR1 is DFQATT and CDR2 SNEGSKA (reference sequence). CDR3 sequence reads: CSADRQGDYTF. As DNA, the CDR3 is TGCAGTGCCGATCGACAGGGTGACTACACCTTC.

The chain combines TRBV19 with TRBJ1-2, with D uncertain. The CDR3 is 14 amino acids. Germline CDR1 and CDR2: LNHDA and SQIVND (reference sequence). V shed 1 base and J shed 4 bases, with 10 bases lying between them. The CDR3 sequence: CASSIVRGSYGYTF. The CDR3, as DNA: TGTGCCAGTAGTATAGTTCGGGGTTCCTATGGCTACACCTTC.